This T cell receptor (beta chain) was sequenced for a study of OX40 agonist ivuxolimab in advanced cancers. Overall study: Three patients got partial responses; one had hepatocellular carcinoma and two had cutaneous melanoma.

As concerns this clone: Its antigen is not known.

Points from the study as a whole: The expanded peripheral T cells' antigen specificity was not determined.

Clones were read by immunoSEQ multiplex PCR, and TCRdb kept only the in-frame ones, dropping some. The data show tens of thousands of clones, with 70% to 90% seen just once and about 16% held by the top ten. The CDR3 consists of 14 residues. V lost 2 bases to trimming and J lost 2 bases, with 8 bases between them. CDR1 and CDR2 from the germline V gene are MNHNS and SASEGT. Blood draws occurred at baseline, cycle 4 day 1, and cycle 7 day 1. The specimen was CD4+ or CD8+ T cells sorted from blood, collected in a trial of the OX40 agonist ivuxolimab. The source of this sequence is an adult with an advanced solid tumor such as melanoma, head and neck, liver or kidney cancer. V and J are TRBV6-1 and TRBJ2-3; D remains unclear. The CDR3 DNA reads TGTGCCAGCAGTGAAATAGGGTCCACAGATACGCAGTATTTT. Protein sequence: CASSEIGSTDTQYF.